What follows is one T cell receptor (beta chain) and its context. The antigen is not known. This record belongs to a study of a mutant IDH1 vaccine in newly diagnosed glioma. Study details: Therapy received beforehand was radiotherapy, temozolomide, or both, with most patients given both.

Profiling relied on immunoSEQ multiplex PCR, and the TCRdb table lists in-frame clones only, not all of them. The data hold 45,000 to 70,000 clones, with about 81% observed a single time. The CDR3 loop spans 14 amino acids. Germline loops: CDR1 MNHEY, CDR2 SVGAGI. V was cut by 2 bases and J by 5 bases, with 12 bases left in between. Stated time point: week 5, during vaccination. Vaccination used 300 ug of mutant IDH1 20-mer peptide per dose, with topical imiquimod. The chain links TRBV6-5 to TRBJ1-1; maybe TRBD1 (5 bases). Sequencing was performed on PBMCs, taken from a glioma patient whose treatment included an IDH1 peptide vaccine. The clonotype originates from a man aged 30 to 39 with glioma. For the CDR3, the DNA is TGTGCCAGCAGTTACGGGGGACGGGGTACTGAAGCTTTCTTT. This gives the protein CASSYGGRGTEAFF.